This T cell receptor (beta chain) was found in a study of T cell responses to AZD1222 COVID-19 vaccine. General study points: Only a handful of AZD1222 recipients, more than five in all, had baseline seropositivity. Repertoires were obtained only post-peak T cell response.

The CDR3 is 18 residues long. Unmatched junction bases numbered 18, after V lost 4 bases and J lost 7 bases. The germline CDR1 and CDR2 sequences are PRHDT and FYEKMQ (reference sequence). TCRdb's table, derived via immunoSEQ multiplex PCR, lists solely in-frame clones and lacks some. The table has approximately 130,000 clones, 85% seen once. With respect to this clone: Its antigen is currently unknown.

The sequence was collected from an adult who received the MenACWY meningococcal vaccine as a control. The chain carries TRBV13 and TRBJ2-5; TRBD2 aligns across 10 bases. The material sequenced was peripheral blood, taken 28 days after the second dose of the MenACWY control vaccine. The CDR3 loop reads CASSYQHPLAGVQVTQYF. DNA of the CDR3: TGTGCCAGCAGCTACCAGCATCCTCTAGCGGGGGTGCAGGTGACCCAGTACTTC.